The rows below give T cell receptor beta chains drawn from one sample of a study of human T cells and chemical hapten exposure. TCRdb reprocessed the RACE reads with MiXCR, giving one entry per CDR3 protein. The sample carries 80,000 to 100,000 distinct CDR3 sequences, about a tenth recorded once. The sequencing here drew on whole blood, taken in connection with sensitization to the hapten diphenylcyclopropenone (DPC). Receptor source: a woman aged 60-75 years with alopecia areata. Some clones in this sample may be carry-over from other donors' samples. The CDR3 runs from the conserved cysteine through the conserved F or W. Each record gives: V gene, CDR3 protein.

V gene: TRBV7-7
CDR3 protein: CASRPTGESGELFF

V gene: TRBV5-1
CDR3 protein: CASSFEGGVTEAFF

V gene: TRBV12-3/TRBV12-4
CDR3 protein: CASSWGQNFNEQYF

V gene: TRBV20-1
CDR3 protein: CSARRGLAGGLATDTQYF

V gene: TRBV7-9
CDR3 protein: CASSLADPEAFF

V gene: TRBV12-3/TRBV12-4
CDR3 protein: CASSFRGQNQETQYF

V gene: TRBV5-1
CDR3 protein: CASSSSGLSGANVLTF

V gene: TRBV20-1
CDR3 protein: CSASGTGASEAFF

V gene: TRBV6-6
CDR3 protein: CASSLVGQSNQPQHF

V gene: TRBV20-1
CDR3 protein: CSARLRDRDINTEAFF

V gene: TRBV20-1
CDR3 protein: CSARGAGGTYNEQFF

V gene: TRBV5-4
CDR3 protein: CASSPGPLSSYEQYF

V gene: TRBV7-2
CDR3 protein: CASSLGGQRSTYEQYF

V gene: TRBV5-1
CDR3 protein: CASSLESVAYGYTF

V gene: TRBV18
CDR3 protein: CASSPPSFRSEAFF

V gene: TRBV24-1
CDR3 protein: CATSAAGHKDNEQFF

V gene: TRBV5-1
CDR3 protein: CASSYNRGGGSPLHF

V gene: TRBV4-1
CDR3 protein: CASSQPGQGANEQFF

V gene: TRBV20-1
CDR3 protein: CSASTSGGYTF

V gene: TRBV3-1
CDR3 protein: CASSSDWSTDTQYF

V gene: TRBV3-1
CDR3 protein: CASSQEEKWNTEAFF

V gene: TRBV29-1
CDR3 protein: CSVVTSYTEAFF

V gene: TRBV3-1
CDR3 protein: CASSFMMGGSTDTQYF

V gene: TRBV4-2
CDR3 protein: CASSQASGPSYEQYF

V gene: TRBV7-6
CDR3 protein: CASSIAGTGGGEQYF

V gene: TRBV19
CDR3 protein: CASSRRGIGSTNEKLFF

V gene: TRBV7-9
CDR3 protein: CASSLIPANYGYTF

V gene: TRBV28
CDR3 protein: CASTSGGPYEQYF

V gene: TRBV29-1
CDR3 protein: CSASELTNTEAFF

V gene: TRBV9
CDR3 protein: CASSVSPSGGSTDTQYF

V gene: TRBV7-8
CDR3 protein: CASSWTGGAVWTGELFF

V gene: TRBV7-7
CDR3 protein: CASSLGHSDNEQFF

V gene: TRBV5-4
CDR3 protein: CASSLWEQFYNEQFF

V gene: TRBV5-1
CDR3 protein: CASSHDRRLSGANVLTF

V gene: TRBV6-2/TRBV6-3
CDR3 protein: CASSYDVNPGLPTDTQYF

V gene: TRBV7-6
CDR3 protein: CASSPGLSSSYNEQFF

V gene: TRBV5-1
CDR3 protein: CASSLEGEQYF

V gene: TRBV29-1
CDR3 protein: CSASILAGADTQYF

V gene: TRBV18
CDR3 protein: CASSPSIDREDGYTF

V gene: TRBV19
CDR3 protein: CASQRGTGDLYGYTF

V gene: TRBV19
CDR3 protein: CASSGAGEGQPQHF

V gene: TRBV9
CDR3 protein: CASSVWGQETQYF

V gene: TRBV24-1
CDR3 protein: CATSDFPGGNGYTF

V gene: TRBV5-1
CDR3 protein: CASSIGKRTDSTDTQYF

V gene: TRBV7-8
CDR3 protein: CASSLALGYDTQYF

V gene: TRBV15
CDR3 protein: CATSRDPPSPWAPVGEQYF

V gene: TRBV2
CDR3 protein: CASSDASGVYEQYF

V gene: TRBV5-1
CDR3 protein: CASSPRTNTEAFF

V gene: TRBV2
CDR3 protein: CASSATGTSGEYEQYF

V gene: TRBV5-4
CDR3 protein: CASSLEQGNSPLHF

V gene: TRBV25-1
CDR3 protein: CASSDPGQGDSPLHF